This TCR beta chain stems from a study of cytomegalovirus exposure and HLA in healthy donors. General study points: In vitro work confirmed that three CMV-associated chains recognize CMV antigens.

The data were produced by immunoSEQ multiplex PCR, yet TCRdb's version contains in-frame clones alone and is incomplete. The sample records hundreds of thousands of clones, 75% to 90% being singletons. Trimming cost V 4 bases and J 7 bases, with 14 bases left between them. The CDR3 consists of 14 residues. Germline CDR1 is MNHNS and CDR2 is SASEGT. A word on this clone: What it binds is not known.

This chain links TRBV6-1 with TRBJ1-5; D is possibly TRBD1 (5 bases). The origin of this receptor is a woman between 18 and 29 years old in good health and CMV-seronegative. Sequenced input: PBMCs. Here the CDR3 DNA reads TGTGCCAGCAGTGTAGGTCAGGGTAAGCAGCCCCAGCATTTT. This encodes CASSVGQGKQPQHF.